This T cell receptor beta chain comes out of a study of glioma-infiltrating T cells. Study findings and constraints: CDR3 overlap between tissue and blood was very small.

The iRepertoire nested amplicon-rescue multiplex PCR amplified TCR alpha and beta CDR3s from RNA. TCRdb itself ran the multiplex PCR reads through MiXCR, one entry per CDR3 protein. The sample lists approximately 120,000 distinct CDR3 sequences, 20% to 25% occurring once. The table lists this clonotype with many counts. Its target is not known. V was trimmed by 1 base and J by 6 bases, leaving 16 bases between them. Per the germline V gene, CDR1 is DFQATT and CDR2 is SNEGSKA (reference sequence). The CDR3 contains 14 residues. This TCR was sampled from a human donor with low-grade glioma or glioblastoma, undergoing nonglioma brain surgery, or in good health (not recorded which). J is TRBJ2-7 and V is TRBV20-1; D is unresolved. Material: glioma tissue, nonneoplastic brain tissue, or PBMCs (not recorded which). CDR3 loop: CSARVEGSWGEQYF. In DNA, the CDR3 is TGCAGTGCTAGAGTGGAAGGGTCATGGGGCGAGCAGTACTTC.